Following are 30 T cell receptor beta chains from one sample sequenced in a study of naive and memory T cell subsets. An equimolar mix of two oligonucleotides served as the beta constant-region primer for TRBC1 and TRBC2. The ligated cDNA underwent four PCR rounds using SP2 and nested alpha and beta constant-region primers. TCRdb analysed the UMI-ligation and nested PCR reads with MiXCR anew, one entry per CDR3 protein. The table records around 130,000 distinct CDR3 sequences, 30% to 45% of them present only once. Sequencing was carried out using central memory CD4+ T cells from blood. The origin of the receptors is a human donor in good health.

This clonotype was counted many times. This chain links TRBV28 with TRBJ1-6, with 7 bases fitting TRBD1. The V gene end was trimmed by 5 bases and the J gene end by 7 bases; junction bases not matched to a gene: 11. The germline V gene has CDR1 MDHEN and CDR2 SYDVKM. The CDR3 covers 16 residues. The CDR3 reads CASSPAGRGLNSPLHF. Here the CDR3 DNA reads TGTGCCAGCAGTCCCGCCGGGAGGGGGCTAAATTCACCCCTCCACTTT.

The V call is TRBV20-1, the J call TRBJ2-1; 12 nucleotides agree with TRBD2. Germline V gives CDR1 DFQATT, CDR2 SNEGSKA (reference sequence). This CDR3 spans 14 amino acids. After removal of 5 bases from V and 5 bases from J, the junction contained 4 bases not matched to a gene. In DNA form, the CDR3 reads TGCAGTGCTTTTCTAGCGGGAGGGAACAATGAGCAGTTCTTC. Protein product: CSAFLAGGNNEQFF.

The chain is built from TRBV7-7 and TRBJ2-2; 8 bases line up with TRBD1. CDR1 is SSHAT and CDR2 is FNYEAQ in the germline V gene (reference sequence). The length of the CDR3 is 13 residues. CDR3 sequence: CATWDRRSGELFF. CDR3 bases: TGTGCTACCTGGGACAGGAGATCCGGGGAGCTGTTTTTT.

V is TRBV7-2 and J is TRBJ1-5; 8 bases are shared with TRBD1. CDR1 and CDR2 (germline): SGHTA, FQGNSA. The CDR3 runs to 15 residues. The junction had 2 bases not matched to a gene; V was cut back by 1 base and J by 3 bases. This chain's CDR3 is CASSLGTGHNQPQHF. The CDR3 DNA sequence: TGTGCCAGCAGCTTAGGGACAGGGCACAATCAGCCCCAGCATTTT.

The chain is built from TRBV6-1 and TRBJ2-1; D gene uncertain. Trimming shortened V by 6 bases and J by 0 bases, and 15 bases separated the two germline ends. CDR1 and CDR2 (germline): MNHNS, SASEGT. This CDR3 is 16 amino acids long. CDR3: CASSVGSNPSYNEQFF. As DNA, the CDR3 is TGTGCCAGCAGCGTGGGGTCGAACCCCTCCTACAATGAGCAGTTCTTC.

This clonotype was observed a single time. The chain has TRBV25-1 and TRBJ2-5, with D tentatively TRBD1 (6 bases). Germline V lookup: CDR1 MGHDK, CDR2 SYGVNS. With 6 bases removed from V and 1 base from J, the gap between germline ends came to 9 bases. This CDR3 has 13 residues. The CDR3 nucleotides read TGTGCCAGCAGGAGGACAGTCCAAGAGACCCAGTACTTC. It translates to CASRRTVQETQYF.

The chain recombines TRBV28 with TRBJ2-3, with TRBD1 as a possible D gene (6 bases). V shed 2 bases and J shed 0 bases, with 33 bases lying between them. CDR3 length equals 23 residues. Germline CDR1 reads MDHEN; CDR2 reads SYDVKM. The CDR3 here is CASSLGLYGIGGDPGVSTDTQYF. CDR3 DNA: TGTGCCAGCAGTTTAGGGCTCTACGGAATTGGGGGTGACCCAGGGGTTAGCACAGATACGCAGTATTTT.

This chain links TRBV7-2 with TRBJ2-5; tentative D call: TRBD2 (6 bases). The CDR3 consists of 14 residues. V dropped 2 bases and J dropped 5 bases, with 12 bases sitting between them. Germline V gives CDR1 SGHTA, CDR2 FQGNSA. CDR3 nucleotides: TGTGCCAGCAGCTTAAGTTCCAGCGGGGAGACCCAGTACTTC. It yields the protein CASSLSSSGETQYF.

The chain couples TRBV9 to TRBJ2-7; D is unresolved. This CDR3 is built from 14 residues. Germline loops: CDR1 SGDLS, CDR2 YYNGEE. The V end lost 0 bases, the J end lost 0 bases, and 7 bases lay between the germline ends. CDR3 sequence: CASSVASSSYEQYF. The CDR3 DNA sequence: TGTGCCAGCAGCGTAGCGAGCAGCTCCTACGAGCAGTACTTC.

This sequence joins TRBV6-5 and TRBJ2-3, with 7 bases identical to TRBD1. The V gene's germline CDR1 is MNHEY and CDR2 SVGAGI. The CDR3 totals 15 residues. V was pared by 4 bases and J by 1 base, with 5 bases of the junction left unmatched. DNA of the CDR3: TGTGCCAGCAGTTCCCGGACAGGTCGCACAGATACGCAGTATTTT. It yields the protein CASSSRTGRTDTQYF.

The chain couples TRBV7-2 to TRBJ2-3; D gene ambiguous. Trimming removed 0 bases at V and 4 bases at J, with 8 bases between. Germline V CDR1 and CDR2: SGHTA, FQGNSA. The CDR3 has 14 amino acids. CDR3 sequence (DNA): TGTGCCAGCAGCTTAGCGCGGAACTCAGATACGCAGTATTTT. This sequence encodes CASSLARNSDTQYF.

This sequence joins TRBV12-3 or TRBV12-4 and TRBJ1-5; 11 bases line up with TRBD1. Trimming cost V 3 bases and J 8 bases; bases outside gene matches: 6. The CDR3 length is 15 residues. This CDR3 reads CASSFSDRGHKPQHF. In nucleotides, the CDR3 is TGTGCCAGCAGTTTCTCGGACAGGGGGCATAAGCCCCAGCATTTT.

This clonotype has just a few counts. The rearrangement joins TRBV6-1 to TRBJ1-3; maybe TRBD1 (6 bases). Germline V gives CDR1 MNHNS, CDR2 SASEGT. Trimming left V 3 bases short and J 0 bases short, with 12 bases between. The CDR3 covers 16 residues. CDR3 sequence (DNA): TGTGCCAGCAGTGAGGCACGGGGGCTCTCTGGAAACACCATATATTTT. It encodes CASSEARGLSGNTIYF.

The V call is TRBV7-2, the J call TRBJ2-5, with TRBD2 identical over 10 bases. The CDR3 is 16 residues long. Trimming cost V 5 bases and J 6 bases; bases outside gene matches: 12. CDR1 and CDR2 from the germline V gene are SGHTA and FQGNSA. CDR3 sequence: CASSPGLAGVVQTQYF. CDR3 nucleotide sequence: TGTGCCAGCAGCCCCGGTCTAGCGGGAGTTGTACAGACCCAGTACTTC.

The chain joins TRBV5-5 to TRBJ2-2, with 14 bases that match TRBD2. V lost 5 bases and J lost 8; bases outside the gene matches: 8. The germline V gene encodes CDR1 SGHKS and CDR2 YYEKEE (reference sequence). The CDR3 has 16 residues. The CDR3 protein is CASRIGGTSGRGELFF. The CDR3 nucleotides are TGTGCCAGCAGGATTGGCGGGACTAGCGGGAGAGGGGAGCTGTTTTTT. The full variable domain, rest sourced from reference TRBV5-5 and TRBJ2-2, is DAGVTQSPTHLIKTRGQQVTLRCSPISGHKSVSWYQQVLGQGPQFIFQYYEKEERGRGNFPDRFSARQFPNYSSELNVNALLLGDSALYLCASRIGGTSGRGELFFGEGSRLTVL.

In DNA form, the CDR3 reads TGTGCCAGCAGCGCCGCCCCGACAGCGACTGAAGCTTTCTTT. Translated, it gives CASSAAPTATEAFF. The chain uses TRBV9 and TRBJ1-1, with D tentatively TRBD1 (5 bases). V shed 3 bases and J shed 5 bases, with 14 bases lying between them. CDR3 size: 14 residues. Germline V lookup: CDR1 SGDLS, CDR2 YYNGEE. Drawing the rest from reference TRBV9 and TRBJ1-1, the complete variable domain is DSGVTQTPKHLITATGQRVTLRCSPRSGDLSVYWYQQSLDQGLQFLIQYYNGEERAKGNILERFSAQQFPDLHSELNLSSLELGDSALYFCASSAAPTATEAFFGQGTRLTVV.

V usage is TRBV7-9 and J usage is TRBJ1-2; the match to TRBD1 covers 7 bases. Germline trimming cut 5 bases from V and 5 bases from J; bases unmatched to any gene: 8. CDR3 length: 14 residues. Germline V gene lookup returns CDR1 SEHNR and CDR2 FQNEAQ (reference sequence). CDR3 protein: CASSPYRGQYGYTF. In DNA form, the CDR3 reads TGTGCCAGCAGCCCATACCGGGGACAGTATGGCTACACCTTC.

This clonotype has just one count. The chain is built from TRBV19 and TRBJ2-1, with 8 bases aligning to TRBD1. The trim removed 2 bases at V and 7 bases at J, leaving 10 bases unmatched. Germline CDR1 reads LNHDA; CDR2 reads SQIVND (reference sequence). The CDR3 is 16 residues long. The CDR3: CASSIMPGGSTNEQFF. CDR3 coding DNA: TGTGCCAGTAGTATAATGCCAGGGGGCAGTACGAATGAGCAGTTCTTC.

This clonotype was picked up a small number of times. This chain links TRBV18 with TRBJ1-2; D possibly corresponds to TRBD1 (6 bases). Germline CDR1 KGHSH, CDR2 LQKENI. V was pared by 3 bases and J by 7 bases, with 18 bases between. This CDR3 spans 15 amino acids. Written as DNA, the CDR3 is TGTGCCAGCTCACCTAGTTTGGACAGTGGCGCTGGCTACACCTTC. This translates into CASSPSLDSGAGYTF.

This clonotype has at least ten counts. The rearrangement links TRBV19 to TRBJ2-1, with 12 positions matching TRBD2. Germline V lookup: CDR1 LNHDA, CDR2 SQIVND (reference sequence). The CDR3 runs to 17 residues. The J segment lost 4 bases and the V segment lost 5 bases, leaving 9 bases of the junction unmatched. For the CDR3, the DNA is TGTGCCAGTAGTGACCTAGCGGGAGGGCTGGGTTACAATGAGCAGTTCTTC. It encodes CASSDLAGGLGYNEQFF.

This clonotype was seen a handful of times. This rearrangement joins TRBV20-1 to TRBJ2-1, with D maybe TRBD1 (6 bases). CDR3 length: 15 amino acids. The germline V gene encodes CDR1 DFQATT and CDR2 SNEGSKA (reference sequence). V gave up 4 bases and J gave up 7 bases, with 20 bases separating them. CDR3: CSATSTGTRANEQFF. CDR3 DNA sequence: TGCAGTGCTACATCGACCGGGACACGCGCGAATGAGCAGTTCTTC.

V is TRBV7-9 and J is TRBJ1-2; perhaps TRBD1 as D (5 bases). Germline V gene sequence: CDR1 SEHNR, CDR2 FQNEAQ (reference sequence). V was clipped by 8 bases and J by 4 bases, with 23 bases between them. The CDR3 sequence is 16 residues long. The CDR3 is CASGNKGTANFYGYTF. CDR3 in DNA: TGTGCCAGCGGCAATAAGGGGACGGCTAATTTCTATGGCTACACCTTC.

This clonotype has ten or more counts. This chain connects TRBV29-1 to TRBJ2-7; D is possibly TRBD2 (6 bases). Germline V gene data show CDR1 as SQVTM and CDR2 as ANQGSEA. Trimming left V 4 bases short and J 2 bases short, with 15 bases between. This CDR3 has 14 residues. DNA for the CDR3: TGCAGCGTTGTCACGGCGGAGGGGACCTACGAGCAGTACTTC. The encoded protein is CSVVTAEGTYEQYF.

V is TRBV3-1 and J is TRBJ1-1, with D possibly being TRBD1 (5 bases). The CDR3 is 13 residues long. V lost 4 bases, J lost 10 bases, and 16 bases lay in between. The V gene's germline CDR1 is LGHDT and CDR2 YNNKEL (reference sequence). CDR3 residues: CASSLRGGPAAFF. CDR3 sequence (DNA): TGTGCCAGCAGCCTAAGGGGAGGCCCGGCAGCTTTCTTT.

The chain joins TRBV7-2 to TRBJ1-1; D perhaps matches TRBD1 (6 bases). The ends were cut back, 5 bases at V and 0 bases at J, with 19 bases in the middle. Per the germline V gene, CDR1 is SGHTA and CDR2 is FQGNSA. The CDR3 totals 17 residues. CDR3 bases: TGTGCCAGCAGCCGACGGGGCAGGGGAGACATGAACACTGAAGCTTTCTTT. Amino acids: CASSRRGRGDMNTEAFF.

J is TRBJ1-5 and V is TRBV28, with D uncertain. CDR1 is MDHEN and CDR2 is SYDVKM in the germline V gene. CDR3 length: 17 residues. The V and J ends lost 4 bases and 2 bases respectively, with 18 bases between them. CDR3 sequence: CASSSSGLSLGNQPQHF. The CDR3 region has the DNA TGTGCCAGCAGTTCCTCCGGCCTTAGTCTGGGCAATCAGCCCCAGCATTTT.

V and J are TRBV30 and TRBJ1-2, with 8 bases fitting TRBD1. Germline CDR1 is GTSNPN and CDR2 is SVGIG (reference sequence). The CDR3 extends over 13 amino acids. V shed 1 base, J shed 2 bases, and the junction held 0 bases outside the gene matches. The CDR3 DNA is TGTGCCTGGAGTGGGACAGGGAACTATGGCTACACCTTC. It translates to CAWSGTGNYGYTF.

This clonotype showed up many times. The gene calls are TRBV6-6 and TRBJ2-1, with a weak D call TRBD2 (5 bases). The CDR3 has 16 amino acids. V gave up 5 bases and J gave up 7 bases, with 21 bases separating them. Germline lookup yields CDR1 MNHNY and CDR2 SVGAGI (reference sequence). This chain's CDR3 is CASSPSRDFIRNEQFF. CDR3 DNA: TGTGCCAGCAGTCCGTCCCGGGATTTCATCAGGAATGAGCAGTTCTTC.

J is TRBJ2-7 and V is TRBV28; D unresolved. Trimming left V 4 bases short and J 0 bases short, with 7 bases between. The CDR3 is 13 residues long. Germline V gene data show CDR1 as MDHEN and CDR2 as SYDVKM. CDR3 sequence reads: CASSSHSSYEQYF. The CDR3 region has the DNA TGTGCCAGCAGTTCCCACAGCTCCTACGAGCAGTACTTC. The whole variable domain, remainder taken from reference TRBV28 and TRBJ2-7, is DVKVTQSSRYLVKRTGEKVFLECVQDMDHENMFWYRQDPGLGLRLIYFSYDVKMKEKGDIPEGYSVSREKKERFSLILESASTNQTSMYLCASSSHSSYEQYFGPGTRLTVT.

This clonotype was found a few times. This chain links TRBV30 with TRBJ2-7; a possible D gene is TRBD1 (7 bases). Between the trimmed V and J ends, which lost 2 bases and 0 bases, there was a span of 14 bases. In germline, CDR1 is GTSNPN, CDR2 SVGIG (reference sequence). This CDR3 spans 15 amino acids. CDR3 sequence: CAWSSSQGGSYEQYF. The CDR3 coding sequence is TGTGCCTGGAGTTCCTCTCAGGGGGGCTCCTACGAGCAGTACTTC.